This TCR beta chain was captured by sequencing in a study of T cell repertoires in cytomegalovirus infection. TCRdb fed the reads into MiXCR, producing one record per CDR3 protein. The sample shows about 140,000 distinct CDR3 sequences, approximately 5.9% of them seen only once. This clonotype was counted many times. The CDR3 contains 15 residues. Germline V CDR1 and CDR2: SGHTA, FQGNSA. The V and J ends lost 3 bases and 0 bases respectively, with 9 bases between them. The clonotype originates from a human donor in good health (CMV status not recorded). Some clones in this sample may be carry-over from other donors' samples. The genes are TRBV7-2 and TRBJ2-1; the D is unclear. The sample was PBMCs. The CDR3, as DNA: TGTGCCAGCAGCTTCCGATTTGGCTCCTACAATGAGCAGTTCTTC. It encodes CASSFRFGSYNEQFF.